This TCR beta chain was sequenced in a study of control samples from healthy donors and cancer patients (dated by TCRdb to the early 2020s). The library was prepared using the immunoSEQ multiplex PCR assay. The table comes from immuneACCESS by way of TCRdb, which keeps in-frame sequences with V and J called. Part of the clones is missing from these tables; in studies checked, under half for an unresolved V gene and the rest for unknown reasons. This sample is represented by some 66,000 clones; approximately 85% of them were singletons. The top ten clonotypes cover approximately 5% of the sample. Comment on this clone: The specificity of this receptor is unknown. Within one base of it there is no much larger clone, and no base qualities were kept.

The trim is 6 bases for V and 5 bases for J, with a gap of 13 bases between the germline ends. CDR1 is given as MNHEY and CDR2 as SVGAGI, both from the germline V gene. Spanning cysteine to phenylalanine, the CDR3 consists of 14 amino acids. Only the CDR3 region is kept as DNA, spanning 42 bases read in frame from base 1. This receptor was identified in a man aged 40-50 years in good health. The rearranged segments are TRBV6-5 and TRBJ1-4; TRBD1 is a possible D gene, resting on 5 matching bases. The source material was blood. The CDR3 corresponds to CASSSGTENEKLFF. The nucleotides are TGTGCCAGCAGCTCCGGGACGGAGAATGAAAAACTGTTTTTT.